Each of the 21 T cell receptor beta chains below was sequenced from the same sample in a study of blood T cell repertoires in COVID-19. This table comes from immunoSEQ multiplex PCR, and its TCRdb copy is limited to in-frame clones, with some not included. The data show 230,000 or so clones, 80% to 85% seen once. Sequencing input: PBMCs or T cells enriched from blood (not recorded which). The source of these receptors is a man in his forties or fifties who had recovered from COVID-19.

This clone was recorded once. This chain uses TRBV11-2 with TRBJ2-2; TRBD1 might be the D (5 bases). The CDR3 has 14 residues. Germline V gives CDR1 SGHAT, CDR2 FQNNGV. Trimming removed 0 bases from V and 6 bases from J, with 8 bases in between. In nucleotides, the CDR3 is TGTGCCAGCAGCTTAGAGCCCAGGGCCGGGGAGCTGTTTTTT. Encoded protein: CASSLEPRAGELFF. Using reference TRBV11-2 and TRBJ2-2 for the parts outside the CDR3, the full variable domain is EAGVAQSPRYKIIEKRQSVAFWCNPISGHATLYWYQQILGQGPKLLIQFQNNGVVDDSQLPKDRFSAERLKGVDSTLKIQPAKLEDSAVYLCASSLEPRAGELFFGEGSRLTVL.

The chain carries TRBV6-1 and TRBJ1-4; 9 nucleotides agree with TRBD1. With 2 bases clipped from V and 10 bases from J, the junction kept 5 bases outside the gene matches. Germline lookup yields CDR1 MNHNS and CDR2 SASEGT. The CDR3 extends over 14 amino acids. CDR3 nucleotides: TGTGCCAGCAGTGAACGGGACAGGGAGGGAAAACTGTTTTTT. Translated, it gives CASSERDREGKLFF.

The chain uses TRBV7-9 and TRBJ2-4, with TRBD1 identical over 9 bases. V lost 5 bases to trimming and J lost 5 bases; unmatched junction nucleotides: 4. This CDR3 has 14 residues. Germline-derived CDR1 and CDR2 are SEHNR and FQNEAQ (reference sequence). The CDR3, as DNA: TGTGCCAGCAGCACCCGGACAGGGGAAAACATTCAGTACTTC. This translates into CASSTRTGENIQYF.

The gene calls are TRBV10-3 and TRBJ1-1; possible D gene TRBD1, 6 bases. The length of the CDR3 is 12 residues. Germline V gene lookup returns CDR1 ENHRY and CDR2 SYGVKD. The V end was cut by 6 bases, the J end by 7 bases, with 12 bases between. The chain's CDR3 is CAISRGGNEAFF. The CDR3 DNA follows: TGTGCCATCAGCAGAGGGGGAAATGAAGCTTTCTTT.

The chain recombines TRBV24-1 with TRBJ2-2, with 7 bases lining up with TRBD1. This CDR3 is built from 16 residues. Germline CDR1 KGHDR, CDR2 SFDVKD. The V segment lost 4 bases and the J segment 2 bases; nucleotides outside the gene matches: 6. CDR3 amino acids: CATSDWTGFNTGELFF. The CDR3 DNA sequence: TGTGCCACCAGTGACTGGACAGGCTTTAACACCGGGGAGCTGTTTTTT.

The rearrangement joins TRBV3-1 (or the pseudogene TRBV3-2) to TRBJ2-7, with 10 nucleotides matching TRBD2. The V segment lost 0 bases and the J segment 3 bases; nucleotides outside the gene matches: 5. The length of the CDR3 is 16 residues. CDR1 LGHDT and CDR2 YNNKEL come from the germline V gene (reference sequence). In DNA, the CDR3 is TGTGCCAGCAGCCAAGAGCGCCTAGCGGGGGTCTACGAGCAGTACTTC. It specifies CASSQERLAGVYEQYF.

This CDR3 reads CASRTGGAGGYTF. The CDR3 bases are TGTGCCAGCAGGACAGGGGGCGCAGGTGGCTACACCTTC. J is TRBJ1-2 and V is TRBV6-5; 10 bases are shared with TRBD1. Germline loops: CDR1 MNHEY, CDR2 SVGAGI. V gave up 6 bases and J gave up 7 bases; unmatched junction bases: 5. The CDR3 has 13 residues.

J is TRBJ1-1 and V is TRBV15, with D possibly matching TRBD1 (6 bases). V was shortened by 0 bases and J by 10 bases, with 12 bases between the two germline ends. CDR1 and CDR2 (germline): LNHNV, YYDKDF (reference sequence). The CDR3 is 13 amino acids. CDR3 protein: CATSRDTRGGAFF. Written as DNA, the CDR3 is TGTGCCACCAGCAGAGATACGAGGGGGGGAGCTTTCTTT.

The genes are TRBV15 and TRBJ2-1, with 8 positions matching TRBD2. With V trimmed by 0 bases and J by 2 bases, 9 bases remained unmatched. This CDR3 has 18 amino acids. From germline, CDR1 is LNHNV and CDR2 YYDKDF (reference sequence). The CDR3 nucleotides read TGTGCCACCAGCAGAGATCACGGGAGTAGCGGGACCTACAATGAGCAGTTCTTC. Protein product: CATSRDHGSSGTYNEQFF. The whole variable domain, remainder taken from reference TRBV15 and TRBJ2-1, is DAMVIQNPRYQVTQFGKPVTLSCSQTLNHNVMYWYQQKSSQAPKLLFHYYDKDFNNEADTPDNFQSRRPNTSFCFLDIRSPGLGDTAMYLCATSRDHGSSGTYNEQFFGPGTRLTVL.

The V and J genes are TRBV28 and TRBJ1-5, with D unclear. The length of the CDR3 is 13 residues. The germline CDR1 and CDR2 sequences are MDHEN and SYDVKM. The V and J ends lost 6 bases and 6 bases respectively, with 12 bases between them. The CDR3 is CASRRVLGQPQHF. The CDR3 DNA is TGTGCCAGCAGACGGGTTCTGGGTCAGCCCCAGCATTTT. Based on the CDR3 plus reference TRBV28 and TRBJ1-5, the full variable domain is DVKVTQSSRYLVKRTGEKVFLECVQDMDHENMFWYRQDPGLGLRLIYFSYDVKMKEKGDIPEGYSVSREKKERFSLILESASTNQTSMYLCASRRVLGQPQHFGDGTRLSIL.

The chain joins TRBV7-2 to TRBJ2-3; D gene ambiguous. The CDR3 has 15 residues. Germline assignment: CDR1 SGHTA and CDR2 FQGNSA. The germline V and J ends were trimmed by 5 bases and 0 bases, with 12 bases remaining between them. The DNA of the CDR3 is TGTGCCAGCAGCCGCCGGGTGGCGAGCACAGATACGCAGTATTTT. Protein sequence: CASSRRVASTDTQYF.

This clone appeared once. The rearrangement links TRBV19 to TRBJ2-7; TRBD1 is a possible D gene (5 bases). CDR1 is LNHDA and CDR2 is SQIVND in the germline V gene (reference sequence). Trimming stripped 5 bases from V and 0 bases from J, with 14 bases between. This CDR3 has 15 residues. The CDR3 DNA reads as TGTGCCAGTAGTCCCGATGGGGCGGCCTCCTACGAGCAGTACTTC. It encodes CASSPDGAASYEQYF. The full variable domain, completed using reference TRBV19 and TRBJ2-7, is DGGITQSPKYLFRKEGQNVTLSCEQNLNHDAMYWYRQDPGQGLRLIYYSQIVNDFQKGDIAEGYSVSREKKESFPLTVTSAQKNPTAFYLCASSPDGAASYEQYFGPGTRLTVT.

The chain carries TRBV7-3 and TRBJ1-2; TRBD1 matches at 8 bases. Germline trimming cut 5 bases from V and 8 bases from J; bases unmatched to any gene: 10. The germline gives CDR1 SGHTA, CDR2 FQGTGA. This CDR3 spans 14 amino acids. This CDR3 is CASSPTLTGGGYTF. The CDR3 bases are TGTGCCAGCAGCCCAACTCTTACAGGGGGAGGCTACACCTTC.

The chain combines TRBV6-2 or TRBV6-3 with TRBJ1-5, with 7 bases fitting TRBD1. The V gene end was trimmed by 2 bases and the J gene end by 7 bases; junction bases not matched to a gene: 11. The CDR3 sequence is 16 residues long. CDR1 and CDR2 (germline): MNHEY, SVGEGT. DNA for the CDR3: TGTGCCAGCAGTTACGACAGGGTAGGCCTGGGACAGCCCCAGCATTTT. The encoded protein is CASSYDRVGLGQPQHF.

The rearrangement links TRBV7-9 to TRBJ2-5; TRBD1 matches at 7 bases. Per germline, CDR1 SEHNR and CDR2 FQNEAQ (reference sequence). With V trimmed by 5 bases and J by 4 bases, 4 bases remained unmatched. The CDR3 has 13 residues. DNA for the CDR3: TGTGCCAGCAGCGCAGGGGGTAGAGAGACCCAGTACTTC. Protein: CASSAGGRETQYF. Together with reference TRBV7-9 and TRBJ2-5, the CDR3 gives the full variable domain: DTGVSQNPRHKITKRGQNVTFRCDPISEHNRLYWYRQTLGQGPEFLTYFQNEAQLEKSRLLSDRFSAERPKGSFSTLEIQRTEQGDSAMYLCASSAGGRETQYFGPGTRLLVL.

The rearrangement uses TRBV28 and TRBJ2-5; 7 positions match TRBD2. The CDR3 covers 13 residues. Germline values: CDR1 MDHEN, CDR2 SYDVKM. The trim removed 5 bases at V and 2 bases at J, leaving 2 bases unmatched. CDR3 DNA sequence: TGTGCCAGCAGTAGGGGACTACAAGAGACCCAGTACTTC. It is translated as CASSRGLQETQYF.

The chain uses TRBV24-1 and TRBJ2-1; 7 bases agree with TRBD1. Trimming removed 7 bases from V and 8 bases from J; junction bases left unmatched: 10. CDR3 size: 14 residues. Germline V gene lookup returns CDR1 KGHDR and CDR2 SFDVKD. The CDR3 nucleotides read TGTGCCACCAGCAAAAAGGGGGCGTCTGATGAGCAGTTCTTC. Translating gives CATSKKGASDEQFF.

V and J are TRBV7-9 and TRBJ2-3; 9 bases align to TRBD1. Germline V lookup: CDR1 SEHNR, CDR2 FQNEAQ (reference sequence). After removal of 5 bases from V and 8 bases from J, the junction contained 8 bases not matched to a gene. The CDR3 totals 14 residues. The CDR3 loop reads CASSLGGQGGTQYF. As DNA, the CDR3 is TGTGCCAGCAGCCTAGGGGGACAGGGCGGTACGCAGTATTTT. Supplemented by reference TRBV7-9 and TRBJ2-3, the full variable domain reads DTGVSQNPRHKITKRGQNVTFRCDPISEHNRLYWYRQTLGQGPEFLTYFQNEAQLEKSRLLSDRFSAERPKGSFSTLEIQRTEQGDSAMYLCASSLGGQGGTQYFGPGTRLTVL.

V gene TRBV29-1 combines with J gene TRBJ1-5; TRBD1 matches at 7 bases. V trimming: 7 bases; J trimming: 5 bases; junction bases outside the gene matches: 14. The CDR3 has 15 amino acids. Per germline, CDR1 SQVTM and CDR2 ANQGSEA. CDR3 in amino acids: CSAMGGTGDDQPQHF. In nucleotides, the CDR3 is TGCAGCGCAATGGGGGGAACAGGGGATGATCAGCCCCAGCATTTT. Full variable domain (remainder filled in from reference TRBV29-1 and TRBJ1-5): SAVISQKPSRDICQRGTSLTIQCQVDSQVTMMFWYRQQPGQSLTLIATANQGSEATYESGFVIDKFPISRPNLTFSTLTVSNMSPEDSSIYLCSAMGGTGDDQPQHFGDGTRLSIL.

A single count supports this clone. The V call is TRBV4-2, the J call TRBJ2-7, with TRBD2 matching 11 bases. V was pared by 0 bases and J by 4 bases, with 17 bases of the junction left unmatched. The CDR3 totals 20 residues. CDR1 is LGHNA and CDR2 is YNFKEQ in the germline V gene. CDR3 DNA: TGTGCCAGCAGCCAAGAACAGGGTATAGAATCCGGGACTAGCGGATACGAGCAGTACTTC. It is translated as CASSQEQGIESGTSGYEQYF.

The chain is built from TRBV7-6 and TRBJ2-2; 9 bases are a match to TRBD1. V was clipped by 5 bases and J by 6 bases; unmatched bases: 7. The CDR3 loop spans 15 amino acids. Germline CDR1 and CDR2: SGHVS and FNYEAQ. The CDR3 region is CASSPGTGRAGELFF. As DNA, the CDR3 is TGTGCCAGCAGCCCCGGGACAGGGCGGGCCGGGGAGCTGTTTTTT.